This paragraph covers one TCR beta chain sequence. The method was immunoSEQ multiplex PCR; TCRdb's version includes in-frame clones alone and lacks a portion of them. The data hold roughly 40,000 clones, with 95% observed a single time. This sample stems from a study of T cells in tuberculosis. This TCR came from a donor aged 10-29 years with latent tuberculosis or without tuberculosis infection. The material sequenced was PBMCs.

CDR3 nucleotide sequence: TGTGCCAGCTCACCGGACAGTGATAGTGAAAAACTGTTTTTT. Protein: CASSPDSDSEKLFF. The J gene is TRBJ1-4, the V gene TRBV18; weak D call: TRBD1 (6 bases). V lost 3 bases to trimming and J lost 7 bases, with 12 bases between them. The CDR3 is made up of 14 amino acids. In germline, CDR1 is KGHSH, CDR2 LQKENI.